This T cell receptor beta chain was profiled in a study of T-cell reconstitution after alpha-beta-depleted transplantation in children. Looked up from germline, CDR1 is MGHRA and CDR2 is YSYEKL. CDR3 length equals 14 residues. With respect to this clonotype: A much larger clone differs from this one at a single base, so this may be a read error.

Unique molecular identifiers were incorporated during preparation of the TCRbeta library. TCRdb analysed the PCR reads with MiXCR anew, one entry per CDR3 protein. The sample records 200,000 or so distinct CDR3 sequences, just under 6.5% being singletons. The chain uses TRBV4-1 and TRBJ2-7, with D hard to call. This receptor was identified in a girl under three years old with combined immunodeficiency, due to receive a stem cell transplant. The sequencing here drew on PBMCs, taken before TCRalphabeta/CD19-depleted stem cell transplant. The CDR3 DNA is TGCGCCAGCATCCAAGTTTCCAGTGGGGACGAGCAGTACTTC. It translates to CASIQVSSGDEQYF.